This T cell receptor (beta chain) was identified in a study of OX40 agonist ivuxolimab in advanced cancers. About the research overall: The drug used for patients, ivuxolimab, was an agonistic anti-OX40 (CD134) antibody.

Only in-frame clones appear in the TCRdb table, and some are missing; sequencing was by immunoSEQ multiplex PCR. The table shows some 67,000 clones, with around 88% occurring only once. The TCR originated in an adult with an advanced solid tumor such as melanoma, head and neck, liver or kidney cancer. Here the sequenced sample was CD4+ or CD8+ T cells sorted from blood, taken in a trial of the OX40 agonist ivuxolimab.

This CDR3 reads CASGSRPDLEAFF. CDR3 bases: TGTGCTAGTGGTTCCAGACCAGATCTCGAAGCTTTCTTT. The chain couples TRBV12-5 to TRBJ1-1; no reliable D call. Trimming pared 4 bases from V and 8 bases from J, leaving 14 bases between. This CDR3 has 13 amino acids. Germline lookup yields CDR1 LGHNT and CDR2 FRNRAP.